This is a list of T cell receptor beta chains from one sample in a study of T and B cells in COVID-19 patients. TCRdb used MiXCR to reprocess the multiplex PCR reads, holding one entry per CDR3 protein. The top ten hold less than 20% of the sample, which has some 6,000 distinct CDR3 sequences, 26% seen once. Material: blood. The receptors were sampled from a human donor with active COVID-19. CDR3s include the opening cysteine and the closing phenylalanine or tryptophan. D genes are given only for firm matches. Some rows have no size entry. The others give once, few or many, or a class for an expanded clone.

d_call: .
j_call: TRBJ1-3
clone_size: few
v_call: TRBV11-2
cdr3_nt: TGTGCCAGCAGCTCACGACACGGAAACACCATATATTTT
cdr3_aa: CASSSRHGNTIYF

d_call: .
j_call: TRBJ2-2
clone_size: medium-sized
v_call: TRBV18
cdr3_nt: TGTGCCAGCTCACCGGCGGGGGCACTCACCGGGGAGCTGTTTTTT
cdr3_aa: CASSPAGALTGELFF

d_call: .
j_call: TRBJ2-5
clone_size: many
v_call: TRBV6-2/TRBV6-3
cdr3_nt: TGTGCCAGCAGTTACAATCCGGACTCGATATTAGAGACCCAGTACTTC
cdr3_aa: CASSYNPDSILETQYF

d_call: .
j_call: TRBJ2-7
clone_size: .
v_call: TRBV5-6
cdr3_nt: TGTGCCAGCAGCCCAATTAAGGGGTCCACCTACGAGCAGTACTTC
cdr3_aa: CASSPIKGSTYEQYF

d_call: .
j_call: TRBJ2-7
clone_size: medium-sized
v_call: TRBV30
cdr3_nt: TGTGCCTGGAGTGTAGTCCACGGGCAGTACTTC
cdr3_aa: CAWSVVHGQYF

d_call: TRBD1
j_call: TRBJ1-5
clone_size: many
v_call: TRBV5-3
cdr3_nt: TGTGCCAGAAGCTGGGACAGGGAGGGGCCCCAGCATTTT
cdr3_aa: CARSWDREGPQHF

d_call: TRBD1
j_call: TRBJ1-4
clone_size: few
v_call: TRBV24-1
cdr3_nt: TGTGCCACCAGTGATGGGGGACAGATTAATGAAAAACTGTTTTTT
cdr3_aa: CATSDGGQINEKLFF

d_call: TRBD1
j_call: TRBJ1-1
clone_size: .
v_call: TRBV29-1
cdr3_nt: TGCAGCGTTGGGGGACAGGGATTTACAGCTTTCTTT
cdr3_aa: CSVGGQGFTAFF

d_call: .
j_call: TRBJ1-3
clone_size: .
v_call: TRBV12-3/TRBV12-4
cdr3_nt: TGTGCCAGCAGCCGAGGGGGGGACACCATATATTTT
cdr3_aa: CASSRGGDTIYF

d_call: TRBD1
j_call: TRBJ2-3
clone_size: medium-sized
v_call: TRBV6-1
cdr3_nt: TGTGCCAGCTGGGTCCAACAGGGGGCGGCAGATACGCAGTATTTT
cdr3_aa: CASWVQQGAADTQYF

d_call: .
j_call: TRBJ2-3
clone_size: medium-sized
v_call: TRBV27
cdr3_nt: TGTGCCAGCAGTTTATCGAGACGAGATACGCAGTATTTT
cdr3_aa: CASSLSRRDTQYF

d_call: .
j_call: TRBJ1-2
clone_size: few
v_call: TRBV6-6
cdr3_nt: TGTGCCAGCAGTTACGGAGGGATTGTAGGTTGGGGCTACACCTTC
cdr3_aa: CASSYGGIVGWGYTF

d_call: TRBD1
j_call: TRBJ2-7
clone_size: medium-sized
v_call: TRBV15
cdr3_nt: TGTGCCACCCGGGACAGGGGGTCTAAGAGCTCCTACGAGCAGTACTTC
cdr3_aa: CATRDRGSKSSYEQYF

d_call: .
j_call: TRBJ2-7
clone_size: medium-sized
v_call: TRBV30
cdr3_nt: TGTGCCTGGAAGAAGGGGCCGACGATCTACGAGCAGTACTTC
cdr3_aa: CAWKKGPTIYEQYF

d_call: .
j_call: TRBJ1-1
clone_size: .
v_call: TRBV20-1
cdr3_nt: TGCAGTGCTAGGGGTATTGACTTCGCTATGGAGGCTTTCTTT
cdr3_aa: CSARGIDFAMEAFF

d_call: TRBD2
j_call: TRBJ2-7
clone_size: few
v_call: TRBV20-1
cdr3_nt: TGCAGTGCTGATCGGACTAGTCACTACGAGCAGTACTTC
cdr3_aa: CSADRTSHYEQYF

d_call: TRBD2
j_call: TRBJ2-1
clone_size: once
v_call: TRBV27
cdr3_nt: TGTGCCAGCAGTTTCGGGACTAGCGGGGTCCAAGGGAAGTTCTTC
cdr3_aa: CASSFGTSGVQGKFF

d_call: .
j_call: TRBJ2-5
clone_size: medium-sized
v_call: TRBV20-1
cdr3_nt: TGCACCGGGGAGGGGGTCCAAGAGACCCAGTACTTC
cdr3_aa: CTGEGVQETQYF

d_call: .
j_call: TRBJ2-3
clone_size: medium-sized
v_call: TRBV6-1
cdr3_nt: TGTGCCAGCAGTGCCAAGGACCGAAAATTCGGAGATACGCAGTATTTT
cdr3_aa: CASSAKDRKFGDTQYF

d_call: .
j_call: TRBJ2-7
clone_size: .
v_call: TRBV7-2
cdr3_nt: TGTGCCAGCAGCCCTCAGGACTGGTCCTACGAGCAGTACTTC
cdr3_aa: CASSPQDWSYEQYF

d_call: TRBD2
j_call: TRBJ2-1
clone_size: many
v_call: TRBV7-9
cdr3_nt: TGTGCCAGCACCCCCCTCCCTAGCGGGGGGGCTTACAATGAGCAGTTCTTC
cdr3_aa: CASTPLPSGGAYNEQFF

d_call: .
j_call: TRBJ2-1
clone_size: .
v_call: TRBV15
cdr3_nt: TGTGCCACCAGCAGAGATTGGGCAGACTACAATGAGCAGTTCTTC
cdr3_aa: CATSRDWADYNEQFF

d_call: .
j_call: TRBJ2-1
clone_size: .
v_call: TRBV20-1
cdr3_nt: TGCAGTGCTAGACCACGGGCCCACGGCTCCTACAATGAGCAGTTCTTC
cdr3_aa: CSARPRAHGSYNEQFF

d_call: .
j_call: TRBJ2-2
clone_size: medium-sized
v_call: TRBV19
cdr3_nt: TGTGCCAGTAGTATTCGCACCGGGGAGCTGTTTTTT
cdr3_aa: CASSIRTGELFF

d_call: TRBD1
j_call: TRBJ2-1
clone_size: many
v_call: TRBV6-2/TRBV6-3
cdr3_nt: TGTGCCAGCATCCAGGGGGCTCGGAATGAGCAGTTCTTC
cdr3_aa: CASIQGARNEQFF

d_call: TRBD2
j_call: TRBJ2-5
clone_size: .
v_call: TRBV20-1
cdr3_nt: TGCAGTGCTATGACTAGCGGGGAACAAGAGACCCAGTACTTC
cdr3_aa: CSAMTSGEQETQYF

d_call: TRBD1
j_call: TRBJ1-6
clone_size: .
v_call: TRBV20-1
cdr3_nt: TGCAGTGCGGGCACCGGGACAGACCTATTCAATTCACCCCTCCACTTT
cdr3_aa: CSAGTGTDLFNSPLHF

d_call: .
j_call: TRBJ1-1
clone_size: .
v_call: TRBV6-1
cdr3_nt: TGTGCCAGCAGTGAAGAGGTCCGGGACCCCGAAGGAGCTTTCTTT
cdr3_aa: CASSEEVRDPEGAFF

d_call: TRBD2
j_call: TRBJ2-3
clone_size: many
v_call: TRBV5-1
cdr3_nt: TGCGCCAGCGCCTCTAGCGGCCTCACAGATACGCAGTATTTT
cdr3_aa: CASASSGLTDTQYF

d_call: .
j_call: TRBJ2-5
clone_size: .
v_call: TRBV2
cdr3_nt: TGTGCCAGCAGTGAAGAGAGGGAGACCCAGTACTTC
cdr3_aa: CASSEERETQYF

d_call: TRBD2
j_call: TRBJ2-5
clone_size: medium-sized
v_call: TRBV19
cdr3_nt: TGTGCCAGTACGGCTAGCGGGGAGTACCAAGAGACCCAGTACTTC
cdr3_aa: CASTASGEYQETQYF

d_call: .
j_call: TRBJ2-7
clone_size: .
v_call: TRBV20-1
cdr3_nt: TGCAGTGCTAGGGCCGGGCGGGGCCTGTTTCCCTTC
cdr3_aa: CSARAGRGLFPF

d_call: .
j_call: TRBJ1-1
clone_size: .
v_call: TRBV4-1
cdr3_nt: TGCGCCAGCAGCCAAGGCCCCGGGGACACTGAAGCTTTCTTT
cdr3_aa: CASSQGPGDTEAFF